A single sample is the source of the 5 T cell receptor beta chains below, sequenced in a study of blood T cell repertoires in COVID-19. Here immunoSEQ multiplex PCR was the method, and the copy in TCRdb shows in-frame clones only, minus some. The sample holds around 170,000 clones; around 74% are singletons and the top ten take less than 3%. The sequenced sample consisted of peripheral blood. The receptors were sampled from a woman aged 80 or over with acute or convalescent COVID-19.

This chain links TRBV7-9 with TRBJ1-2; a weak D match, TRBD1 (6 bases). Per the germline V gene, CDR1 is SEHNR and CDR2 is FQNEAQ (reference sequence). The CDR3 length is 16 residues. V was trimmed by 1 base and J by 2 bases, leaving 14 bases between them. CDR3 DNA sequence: TGTGCCAGCAGCTTAGACCCCCGACAGGAGAACTATGGCTACACCTTC. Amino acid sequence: CASSLDPRQENYGYTF.

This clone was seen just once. CDR3 nucleotides: TGCGCCAGCACGTCCGTAGCAGGGGATAATTCACCCCTCCACTTT. This gives the protein CASTSVAGDNSPLHF. The chain recombines TRBV5-1 with TRBJ1-6; D is perhaps TRBD1 (6 bases). In germline, CDR1 is SGHRS, CDR2 YFSETQ. The CDR3 loop spans 15 amino acids. Trimming left V 6 bases short and J 5 bases short, with 15 bases between.

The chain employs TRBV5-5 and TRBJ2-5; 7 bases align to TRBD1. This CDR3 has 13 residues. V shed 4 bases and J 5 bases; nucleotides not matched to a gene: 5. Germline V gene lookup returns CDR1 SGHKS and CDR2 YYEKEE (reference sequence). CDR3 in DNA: TGTGCCAGCAGCATACAGGGGCCGGAGACCCAGTACTTC. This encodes CASSIQGPETQYF.

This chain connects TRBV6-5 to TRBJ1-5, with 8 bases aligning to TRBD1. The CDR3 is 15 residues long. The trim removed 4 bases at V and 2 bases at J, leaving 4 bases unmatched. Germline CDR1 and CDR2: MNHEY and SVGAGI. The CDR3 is CASSFRGPGNQPQHF. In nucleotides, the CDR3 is TGTGCCAGCAGTTTCAGGGGGCCGGGCAATCAGCCCCAGCATTTT.

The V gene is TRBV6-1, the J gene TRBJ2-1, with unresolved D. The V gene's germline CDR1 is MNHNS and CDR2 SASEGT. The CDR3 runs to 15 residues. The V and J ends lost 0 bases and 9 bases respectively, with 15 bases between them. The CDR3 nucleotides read TGTGCCAGCAGTGAAGCGGTTCTTGCTATCACTGAGCAGTTCTTC. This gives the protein CASSEAVLAITEQFF.